Listed here are 18 T cell receptor beta chains from one sample, sequenced in a study of neurological immune-mediated disorders. TCRdb ran MiXCR on the 5' RACE reads and lists one entry per CDR3 protein. The repertoire holds tens of thousands of distinct CDR3 sequences, with roughly 26% as singletons. The specimen sequenced was PBMCs. These receptors all come from a woman in her seventies in good health.

This clonotype occurred many times. The chain recombines TRBV20-1 with TRBJ2-1, with D perhaps matching TRBD2 (6 bases). The CDR3 loop spans 14 amino acids. Germline assignment: CDR1 DFQATT and CDR2 SNEGSKA (reference sequence). V dropped 6 bases and J dropped 8 bases, with 20 bases sitting between them. The CDR3, as DNA: TGCAGTGCGCTGCCGGGACTGGACGGCCATGAGCAGTTCTTC. Its translation: CSALPGLDGHEQFF.

This chain uses TRBV20-1 with TRBJ2-3; TRBD1 is a possible D gene (6 bases). The CDR3 is made up of 13 amino acids. The V end was cut by 5 bases, the J end by 2 bases, with 11 bases between. Germline CDR1 DFQATT, CDR2 SNEGSKA (reference sequence). This CDR3 is CSAEDRTTDTQYF. CDR3 bases: TGCAGTGCTGAAGACAGGACCACAGATACGCAGTATTTT.

This chain connects TRBV4-3 to TRBJ1-2, with 10 nucleotides matching TRBD1. CDR1 LGHNA and CDR2 YSLEER come from the germline V gene. Unmatched junction bases numbered 1, after V lost 1 base and J lost 2 bases. CDR3 length equals 15 residues. The CDR3 DNA follows: TGCGCCAGCAGCCAAGGGGGACAGGGGAACTATGGCTACACCTTC. It yields the protein CASSQGGQGNYGYTF.

This clonotype was recorded only once. The V call is TRBV10-3, the J call TRBJ2-3; D might be TRBD1 or TRBD2, each matching 5 bases. From germline, CDR1 is ENHRY and CDR2 SYGVKD. The CDR3 covers 13 residues. The CDR3 DNA is TGTGCGTCCCGGGACCTAAACACAGATACGCAGTATTTT. Translating it yields CASRDLNTDTQYF.

V gene TRBV20-1 combines with J gene TRBJ2-4; 11 nucleotides match TRBD1. The CDR3 length is 12 residues. After removal of 5 bases from V and 12 bases from J, the junction contained 6 bases not matched to a gene. Germline CDR1 and CDR2: DFQATT and SNEGSKA (reference sequence). The CDR3 is CSAEDRGPGQYF. DNA for the CDR3: TGCAGTGCTGAGGACAGGGGGCCTGGTCAGTACTTC.

The sample holds many counts of this clonotype. This chain links TRBV5-1 with TRBJ1-4; TRBD1 aligns across 8 bases. Germline V lookup: CDR1 SGHRS, CDR2 YFSETQ. This CDR3 contains 16 residues. V gave up 4 bases and J gave up 6 bases; unmatched junction bases: 11. CDR3 sequence (DNA): TGCGCCAGCAGCGACCCCCAGGGGGCAGGTTATGAAAAACTGTTTTTT. The encoded protein is CASSDPQGAGYEKLFF.

This clonotype was recorded at least ten times. The chain couples TRBV29-1 to TRBJ1-5; D remains ambiguous. The germline gives CDR1 SQVTM, CDR2 ANQGSEA. Trimming cost V 4 bases and J 0 bases, with 10 bases left between them. The CDR3 sequence is 14 residues long. CDR3 region: CSVARGNSNQPQHF. In DNA form, the CDR3 reads TGCAGCGTTGCTCGGGGAAATAGCAATCAGCCCCAGCATTTT.

This clonotype was observed at least ten times. The rearrangement uses TRBV20-1 and TRBJ2-1; 7 bases agree with TRBD2. The CDR3 is 11 amino acids. Unmatched junction bases numbered 6, after V lost 6 bases and J lost 10 bases. Per germline, CDR1 DFQATT and CDR2 SNEGSKA (reference sequence). The CDR3 spells CSAITSEEQFF. The DNA of the CDR3 is TGCAGTGCAATCACTAGCGAGGAGCAGTTCTTC.

This chain's CDR3 is CASSPGLAHNEQFF. The CDR3 coding sequence is TGTGCCAGCAGCCCCGGACTGGCCCACAATGAGCAGTTCTTC. The chain links TRBV9 to TRBJ2-1; D might be TRBD2 (5 bases). The V and J ends lost 4 bases and 5 bases respectively, with 13 bases between them. Germline CDR1 is SGDLS and CDR2 is YYNGEE. The CDR3 runs to 14 residues.

This clonotype has a handful of counts. The chain links TRBV16 to TRBJ2-7, with 7 nucleotides matching TRBD1. Germline V gene lookup returns CDR1 KGHSY and CDR2 FQNENV. The junction had 11 bases not matched to a gene; V was cut back by 0 bases and J by 0 bases. The CDR3 is 18 amino acids. The CDR3 sequence: CASSQSHVRDRSSYEQYF. The CDR3 bases are TGTGCCAGCAGCCAATCTCATGTTCGGGACAGATCCTCCTACGAGCAGTACTTC.

This clonotype appeared many times. The rearrangement joins TRBV7-2 to TRBJ1-1, with D possibly being TRBD1 (5 bases). Trimming stripped 4 bases from V and 1 base from J, with 10 bases between. Germline V gene sequence: CDR1 SGHTA, CDR2 FQGNSA. The CDR3 is made up of 14 amino acids. The CDR3 region has the DNA TGTGCCAGCAGCTGGACGACAGCGAACACTGAAGCTTTCTTT. Residues: CASSWTTANTEAFF.

This clonotype was detected ten times or more. The V call is TRBV2, the J call TRBJ1-1; no clear D. The CDR3 extends over 13 amino acids. The ends were cut back, 1 base at V and 8 bases at J, with 11 bases in the middle. In germline, CDR1 is SNHLY, CDR2 FYNNEI. The CDR3 loop is CASSEGLTGEAFF. The CDR3 coding sequence is TGTGCCAGCAGTGAAGGCCTCACTGGAGAAGCTTTCTTT.

In this sample, this clonotype turned up many times. V and J are TRBV12-3 or TRBV12-4 and TRBJ2-5; D tentatively reads TRBD1 or TRBD2 (5 bases each). Trimming pared 8 bases from V and 4 bases from J, leaving 14 bases between. CDR3 length: 13 residues. CDR3 sequence: CASHFGGVETQYF. Written as DNA, the CDR3 is TGTGCCAGCCACTTTGGGGGAGTAGAGACCCAGTACTTC.

At least ten counts were recorded for this clonotype. This chain connects TRBV15 to TRBJ2-7; D possibly corresponds to TRBD1 (6 bases). The V end lost 5 bases, the J end lost 6 bases, and 17 bases lay between the germline ends. Germline V gene data show CDR1 as LNHNV and CDR2 as YYDKDF (reference sequence). This CDR3 spans 14 amino acids. CDR3 sequence (DNA): TGTGCCACCAGCGCGGCGACAGGCCAGAGCGAGCAGTACTTC. Its protein is CATSAATGQSEQYF.

In this sample, this clonotype turned up many times. The chain combines TRBV5-1 with TRBJ2-2; the match to TRBD1 covers 7 bases. The length of the CDR3 is 16 residues. Per the germline V gene, CDR1 is SGHRS and CDR2 is YFSETQ. Germline trimming cut 0 bases from V and 5 bases from J; bases unmatched to any gene: 7. Here the CDR3 reads CASSLVRGRGTGELFF. CDR3 DNA sequence: TGCGCCAGCAGCTTGGTCAGGGGGAGAGGTACCGGGGAGCTGTTTTTT.

This clonotype was observed many times. The chain has TRBV11-2 and TRBJ1-2; 12 nucleotides match TRBD1. Germline assignment: CDR1 SGHAT and CDR2 FQNNGV. The CDR3 is 17 residues long. The junction had 10 bases not matched to a gene; V was cut back by 1 base and J by 7 bases. The CDR3 reads CASSLAPRGQGARGYTF. The CDR3 DNA is TGTGCCAGCAGCTTAGCACCTAGGGGACAGGGGGCGCGTGGCTACACCTTC.

This chain connects TRBV6-2 or TRBV6-3 to TRBJ2-2, with 11 bases identical to TRBD2. Germline CDR1 MNHEY, CDR2 SVGEGT. The trim removed 4 bases at V and 0 bases at J, leaving 4 bases unmatched. The CDR3 contains 17 residues. The CDR3 nucleotides read TGTGCCAGCAGTTTTCTAGCGGGAGGACCGAACACCGGGGAGCTGTTTTTT. This gives the protein CASSFLAGGPNTGELFF.

This clonotype was recorded many times. This rearrangement joins TRBV20-1 to TRBJ2-4; the match to TRBD2 covers 11 bases. The CDR3 loop spans 13 amino acids. After removal of 3 bases from V and 8 bases from J, the junction contained 3 bases not matched to a gene. Per germline, CDR1 DFQATT and CDR2 SNEGSKA (reference sequence). CDR3 DNA: TGCAGTGCTAGGCTAGCGGGGGGATACATTCAGTACTTC. Its translation is CSARLAGGYIQYF.